This T cell receptor (beta chain) is drawn from a study of shared clonotypes between healthy human individuals. Study information: Donor ages ranged 18 to 49 years: a couple of women, a few men. Study outcomes and limitations: Researchers sampled blood only, noting tissue repertoires likely differ.

This CDR3 comprises 19 residues. Germline V CDR1 and CDR2: SGHAT, FQNNGV. V gave up 5 bases and J gave up 0 bases; unmatched junction bases: 11. Produced via immunoSEQ multiplex PCR; TCRdb's table is partial and in-frame only. The table lists millions of clones, just under 95% of them singletons, with 0.85% to 1.3% in the top ten. Selected positively for CCR7 and CD45RO-negative, naive CD8 cells excluded terminally differentiated effector memory CD45RA+ cells. Donors were Caucasian adults residing in Nashville, Tennessee, USA. Notes on this clone: Its cognate antigen is unknown.

The sequence derives from a man younger than 35 in good health. The sequencing input was naive CD8+ T cells sorted from blood. The V and J genes are TRBV11-2 and TRBJ2-5, with 14 bases matching TRBD2. The CDR3 here is CASSPGLAGGVGYQETQYF. Here the CDR3 DNA reads TGTGCCAGCAGCCCCGGACTAGCGGGAGGAGTTGGGTACCAAGAGACCCAGTACTTC. Variable domain in full (rest from reference TRBV11-2 and TRBJ2-5): EAGVAQSPRYKIIEKRQSVAFWCNPISGHATLYWYQQILGQGPKLLIQFQNNGVVDDSQLPKDRFSAERLKGVDSTLKIQPAKLEDSAVYLCASSPGLAGGVGYQETQYFGPGTRLLVL.